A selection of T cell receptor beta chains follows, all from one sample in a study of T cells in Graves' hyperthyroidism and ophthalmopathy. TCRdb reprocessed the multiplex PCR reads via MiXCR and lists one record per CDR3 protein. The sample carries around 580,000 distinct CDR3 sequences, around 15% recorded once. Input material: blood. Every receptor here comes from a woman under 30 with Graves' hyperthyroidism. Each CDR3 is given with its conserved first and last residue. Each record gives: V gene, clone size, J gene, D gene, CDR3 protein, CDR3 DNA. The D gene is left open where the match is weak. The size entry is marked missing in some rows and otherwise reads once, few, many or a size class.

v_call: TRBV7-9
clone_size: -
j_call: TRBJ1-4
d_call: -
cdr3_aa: CASSLVVGGSEKLFF
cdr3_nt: TGTGCCAGCAGCTTAGTCGTCGGGGGGAGTGAAAAACTGTTTTTT

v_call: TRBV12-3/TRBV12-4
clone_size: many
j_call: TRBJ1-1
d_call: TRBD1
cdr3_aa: CASSVSLGQGGTEAFF
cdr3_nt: TGTGCCAGCAGTGTCTCTCTGGGACAGGGTGGGACTGAAGCTTTCTTT

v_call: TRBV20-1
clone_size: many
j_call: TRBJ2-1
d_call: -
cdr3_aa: CSAREVQTGSYNEQFF
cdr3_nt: TGCAGTGCTAGAGAGGTGCAGACGGGGTCCTACAATGAGCAGTTCTTC

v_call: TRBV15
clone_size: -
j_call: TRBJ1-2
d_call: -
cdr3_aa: CATSRESGYYGYTF
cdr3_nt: TGTGCCACCAGCAGAGAATCAGGGTACTATGGCTACACCTTC

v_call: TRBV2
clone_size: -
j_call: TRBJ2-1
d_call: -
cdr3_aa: CASSESSFSYNEQFF
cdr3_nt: TGTGCCAGCAGTGAATCCTCGTTTTCCTACAATGAGCAGTTCTTC

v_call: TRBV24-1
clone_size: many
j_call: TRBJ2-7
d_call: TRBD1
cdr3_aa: CASGQGSYEQYF
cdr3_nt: TGTGCCAGCGGACAGGGCTCCTACGAGCAGTACTTC

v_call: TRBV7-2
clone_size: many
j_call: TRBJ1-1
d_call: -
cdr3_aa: CASSLVWDREAFF
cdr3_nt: TGTGCCAGCAGCTTAGTGTGGGATCGGGAAGCTTTCTTT

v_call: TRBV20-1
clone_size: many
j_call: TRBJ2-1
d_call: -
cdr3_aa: CSASWEGVGDEQFF
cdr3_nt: TGCAGTGCTTCCTGGGAAGGGGTTGGCGATGAGCAGTTCTTC

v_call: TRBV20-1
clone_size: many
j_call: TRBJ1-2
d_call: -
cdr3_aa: CSARDSLGRDYGYTF
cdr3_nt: TGCAGTGCTAGAGATTCATTGGGCAGGGACTATGGCTACACCTTC

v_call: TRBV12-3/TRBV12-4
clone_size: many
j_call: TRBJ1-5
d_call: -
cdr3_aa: CASSLKGNSNQPQHF
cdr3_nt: TGTGCCAGCAGTTTAAAAGGGAATAGCAATCAGCCCCAGCATTTT

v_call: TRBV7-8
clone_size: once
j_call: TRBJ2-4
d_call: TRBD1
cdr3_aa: CASSFEQGADIQYF
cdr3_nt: TGTGCCAGCAGCTTTGAACAGGGGGCCGACATTCAGTACTTC

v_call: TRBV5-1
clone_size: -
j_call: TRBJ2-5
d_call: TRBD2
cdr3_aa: CASSSSSGVETQYF
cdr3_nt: TGCGCCAGCAGCTCCTCTAGCGGGGTAGAGACCCAGTACTTC

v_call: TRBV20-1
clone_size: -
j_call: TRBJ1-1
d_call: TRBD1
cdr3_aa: CSAALRGRNTEAFF
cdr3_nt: TGCAGTGCCGCTCTCAGGGGGAGGAACACTGAAGCTTTCTTT

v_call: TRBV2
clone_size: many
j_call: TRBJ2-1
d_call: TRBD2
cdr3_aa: CASSEWTSGTLSYNEQFF
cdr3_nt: TGTGCCAGCAGCGAATGGACTAGCGGAACCCTCTCCTACAATGAGCAGTTCTTC

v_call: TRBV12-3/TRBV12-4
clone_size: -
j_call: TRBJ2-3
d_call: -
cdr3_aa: CASTTGPDPWGGTDTQYF
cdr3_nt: TGTGCCAGCACCACCGGGCCAGACCCTTGGGGGGGCACAGATACGCAGTATTTT

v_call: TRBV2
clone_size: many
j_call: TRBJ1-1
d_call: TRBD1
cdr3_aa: CASSPRQGVTEAFF
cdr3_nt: TGTGCCAGCAGTCCGAGACAGGGGGTCACTGAAGCTTTCTTT

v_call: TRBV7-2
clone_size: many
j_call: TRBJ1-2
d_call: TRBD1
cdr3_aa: CASSLDRGQGYTF
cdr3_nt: TGTGCCAGCAGCCTCGACAGGGGTCAGGGCTACACCTTC

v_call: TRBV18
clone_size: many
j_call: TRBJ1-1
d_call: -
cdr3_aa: CASSPLASTEAFF
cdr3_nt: TGTGCCAGCTCACCACTGGCTTCCACTGAAGCTTTCTTT

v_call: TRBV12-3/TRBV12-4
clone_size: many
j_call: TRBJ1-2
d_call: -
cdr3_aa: CASSPPTDPGWYGYTF
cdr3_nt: TGTGCCAGCAGTCCACCAACGGACCCCGGTTGGTATGGCTACACCTTC

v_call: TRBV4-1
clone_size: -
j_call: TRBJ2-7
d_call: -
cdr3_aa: CASSQDLGNYEQYF
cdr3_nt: TGCGCCAGCAGCCAAGATCTGGGGAACTACGAGCAGTACTTC

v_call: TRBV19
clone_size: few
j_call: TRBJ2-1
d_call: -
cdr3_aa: CASSNEQVDNEQFF
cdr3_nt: TGTGCCAGTAGTAACGAACAGGTCGACAATGAGCAGTTCTTC

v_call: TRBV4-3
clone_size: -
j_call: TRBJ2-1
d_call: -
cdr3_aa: CASSQGLAANEQFF
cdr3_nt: TGCGCCAGCAGCCAAGGGTTAGCTGCCAATGAGCAGTTCTTC

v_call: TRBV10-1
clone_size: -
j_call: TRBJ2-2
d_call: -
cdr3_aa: CASTETGGGELFF
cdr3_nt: TGCGCCAGCACCGAAACAGGCGGCGGGGAGCTGTTTTTT

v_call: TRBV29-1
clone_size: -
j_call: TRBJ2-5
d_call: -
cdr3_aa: CSVFSGLQETQYF
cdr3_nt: TGCAGCGTATTTTCGGGTTTACAAGAGACCCAGTACTTC

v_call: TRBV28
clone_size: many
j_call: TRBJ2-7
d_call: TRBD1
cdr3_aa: CASSSPAGGYEQYF
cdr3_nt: TGTGCCAGCAGTTCCCCGGCAGGGGGCTACGAGCAGTACTTC

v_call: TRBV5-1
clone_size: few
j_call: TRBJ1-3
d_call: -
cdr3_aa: CASSLSSGYGNTIYF
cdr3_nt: TGCGCCAGCAGCTTGTCATCAGGCTACGGAAACACCATATATTTT

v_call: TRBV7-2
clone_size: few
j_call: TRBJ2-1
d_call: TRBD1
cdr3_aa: CASRTDRDRVDEQFF
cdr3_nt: TGTGCCAGCAGAACTGACCGGGACAGGGTAGATGAGCAGTTCTTC

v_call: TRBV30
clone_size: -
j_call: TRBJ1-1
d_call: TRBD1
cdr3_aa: CAWALRQGAPGLTTEAFF
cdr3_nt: TGTGCCTGGGCCCTAAGACAGGGGGCGCCCGGTTTGACCACTGAAGCTTTCTTT

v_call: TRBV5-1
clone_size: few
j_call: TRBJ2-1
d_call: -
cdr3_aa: CASNSGNNEQFF
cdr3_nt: TGCGCCAGCAATTCCGGGAATAACGAGCAGTTCTTC

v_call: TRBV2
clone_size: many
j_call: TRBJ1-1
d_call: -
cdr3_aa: CASSATGSTEAFF
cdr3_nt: TGTGCCAGCAGTGCTACAGGGTCCACTGAAGCTTTCTTT

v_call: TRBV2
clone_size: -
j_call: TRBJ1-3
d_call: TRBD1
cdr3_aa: CASKIQGSSGNTIYF
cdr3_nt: TGTGCCAGCAAGATACAGGGGAGCTCTGGAAACACCATATATTTT

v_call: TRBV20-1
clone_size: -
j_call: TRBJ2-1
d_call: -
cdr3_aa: CSARDAGTSPYEQFF
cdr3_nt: TGCAGTGCTAGAGATGCCGGGACCAGCCCATACGAGCAGTTCTTC

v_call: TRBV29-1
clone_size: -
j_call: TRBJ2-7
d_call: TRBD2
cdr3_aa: CSVRTSGTSYEQYF
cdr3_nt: TGCAGCGTTCGGACTAGCGGGACTTCCTACGAGCAGTACTTC

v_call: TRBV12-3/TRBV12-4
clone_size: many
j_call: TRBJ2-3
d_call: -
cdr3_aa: CASSLAGDRTDTQYF
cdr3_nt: TGTGCCAGCAGTTTAGCGGGGGACCGCACAGATACGCAGTATTTT

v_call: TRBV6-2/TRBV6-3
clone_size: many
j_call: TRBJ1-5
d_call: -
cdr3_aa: CASSLSGYQPQHF
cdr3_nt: TGTGCCAGCAGTTTATCGGGTTACCAGCCCCAGCATTTT

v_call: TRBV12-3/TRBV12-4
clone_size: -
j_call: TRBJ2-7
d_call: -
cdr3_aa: CASSLGGSLTQGLKFGFYEQYF
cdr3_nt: TGTGCCAGCAGTTTGGGGGGTTCCCTAACACAGGGTCTTAAGTTCGGGTTCTACGAGCAGTACTTC